This T cell receptor (beta chain) was found in a study of T-cell reconstitution after alpha-beta-depleted transplantation in children (dated by TCRdb to between 2015 and 2016). Some background on the complete study: Using TCR repertoire profiling, the study quantitatively followed how T-cell immune reconstitution unfolded in children after TCRalphabeta/CD19-depleted allogeneic hematopoietic cell transplantation. The paper as a whole reports these results and caveats: The frequencies of hyperexpanded clones fell over the following months, and after one year, T-cell counts and TCRbeta diversity were mostly attributed to newly produced T cells. In some patients, high TCRbeta diversity at day 60 was attributed to recipient T cells and intrathymic progenitors that had survived conditioning. About two months after transplant, the apparently early recovery of alphabetaT-cell counts reportedly depended on just several hundred clones that had expanded rapidly and came from non-depleted graft cells.

This clonotype showed up many times. Its antigen remains unidentified. Qualities for individual bases were not recorded, and no much larger clone is one base off. The treatment or condition label for this specimen denotes: allogeneic hematopoietic cell transplantation with graft depleted of TCRalphabeta T cells and CD19 B cells. TCRalphabeta/CD19-depleted allogeneic hematopoietic cell grafts were given to the transplant recipients, all of whom were children. The CDR3 contains 12 residues, cysteine and phenylalanine counted. Only CDR3 DNA remains: 36 bases, in frame from the first base. The junction carries 9 bases between V and J, which are trimmed by 5 bases and 5 bases respectively. CDR1 SGHVS and CDR2 FNYEAQ were looked up in the germline V gene. Libraries came from PCR. TCRdb names Illumina HiSeq 2500 as the instrument used. TCR library preparation used molecular barcoding, with unique molecular identifiers applied to normalize quantification of the TCRbeta repertoire. TCRdb ran its own pipeline on the public reads, namely fastp trimming at Q25 and MiXCR clone calling, and kept in-frame beta chains. Identical CDR3 proteins give one entry, which carries the most common genes and DNA. The table for this sample lists about 170,000 distinct CDR3 sequences; more than 9.5% of them were counted only once. The ten top clones hold about 13% of the sample.

The rearrangement combines TRBV7-6 with TRBJ2-5, with the D gene not clear enough to name. The origin of this receptor is a boy aged 2 to 9 with acute myeloid leukemia, due to receive a stem cell transplant. The material sequenced was PBMCs, taken before TCRalphabeta/CD19-depleted stem cell transplant. The CDR3 sequence is CASSRPRETQYF. The sequenced DNA: TGTGCCAGCAGCCGACCCCGGGAGACCCAGTACTTC.